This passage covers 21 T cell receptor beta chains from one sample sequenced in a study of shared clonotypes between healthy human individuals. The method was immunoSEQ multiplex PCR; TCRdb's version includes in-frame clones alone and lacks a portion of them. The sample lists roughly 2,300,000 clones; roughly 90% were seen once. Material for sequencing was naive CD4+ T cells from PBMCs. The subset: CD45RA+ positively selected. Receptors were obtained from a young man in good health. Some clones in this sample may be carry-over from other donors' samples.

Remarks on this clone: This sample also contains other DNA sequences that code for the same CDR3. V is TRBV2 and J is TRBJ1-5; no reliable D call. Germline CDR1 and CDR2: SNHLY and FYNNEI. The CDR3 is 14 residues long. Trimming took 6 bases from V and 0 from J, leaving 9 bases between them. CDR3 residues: CASRGGYSNQPQHF. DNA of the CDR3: TGTGCCAGCAGGGGTGGTTATAGCAATCAGCCCCAGCATTTT.

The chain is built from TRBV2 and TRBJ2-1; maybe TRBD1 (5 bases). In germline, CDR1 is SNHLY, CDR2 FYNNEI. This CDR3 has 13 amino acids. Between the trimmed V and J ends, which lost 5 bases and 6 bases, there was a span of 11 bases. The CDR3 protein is CASSRTLVNEQFF. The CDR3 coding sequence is TGTGCCAGCAGTAGGACACTCGTCAATGAGCAGTTCTTC.

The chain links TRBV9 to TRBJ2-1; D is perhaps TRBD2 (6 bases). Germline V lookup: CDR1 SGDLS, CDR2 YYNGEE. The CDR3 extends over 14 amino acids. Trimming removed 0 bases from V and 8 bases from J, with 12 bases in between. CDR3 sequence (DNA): TGTGCCAGCAGCGTAGACTCACTAGCCTATGAGCAGTTCTTC. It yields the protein CASSVDSLAYEQFF.

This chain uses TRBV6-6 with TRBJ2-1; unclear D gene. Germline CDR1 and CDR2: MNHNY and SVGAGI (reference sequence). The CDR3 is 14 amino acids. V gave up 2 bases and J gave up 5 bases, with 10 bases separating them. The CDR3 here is CASSYQYRDNEQFF. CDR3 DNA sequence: TGTGCCAGCAGTTACCAGTACCGGGACAATGAGCAGTTCTTC.

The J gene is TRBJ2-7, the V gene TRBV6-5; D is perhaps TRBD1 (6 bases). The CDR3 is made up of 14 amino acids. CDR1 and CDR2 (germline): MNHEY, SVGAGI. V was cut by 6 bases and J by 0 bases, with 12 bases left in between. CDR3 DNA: TGTGCCAGCAGACAGGGACGCTCCTCCTACGAGCAGTACTTC. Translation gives CASRQGRSSYEQYF.

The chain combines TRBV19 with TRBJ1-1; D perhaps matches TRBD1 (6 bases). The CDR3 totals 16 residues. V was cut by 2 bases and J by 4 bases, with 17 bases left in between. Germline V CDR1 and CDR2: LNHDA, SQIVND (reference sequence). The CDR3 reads CASSISPAGASTEAFF. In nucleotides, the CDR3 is TGTGCCAGTAGTATATCACCGGCAGGGGCCTCCACTGAAGCTTTCTTT.

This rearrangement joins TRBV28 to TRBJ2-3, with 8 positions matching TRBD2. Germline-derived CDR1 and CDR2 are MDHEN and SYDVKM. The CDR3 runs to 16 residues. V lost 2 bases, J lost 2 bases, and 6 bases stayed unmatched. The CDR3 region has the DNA TGTGCCAGCAGTTTAAATAGCGGGATCCCCACAGATACGCAGTATTTT. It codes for CASSLNSGIPTDTQYF.

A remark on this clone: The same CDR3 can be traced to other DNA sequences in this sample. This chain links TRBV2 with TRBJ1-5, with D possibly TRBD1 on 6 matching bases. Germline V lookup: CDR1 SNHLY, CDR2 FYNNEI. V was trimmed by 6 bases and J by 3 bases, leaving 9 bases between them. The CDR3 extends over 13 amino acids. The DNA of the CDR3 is TGTGCCAGCAGGGACAGTCCCAATCAGCCCCAGCATTTT. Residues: CASRDSPNQPQHF.

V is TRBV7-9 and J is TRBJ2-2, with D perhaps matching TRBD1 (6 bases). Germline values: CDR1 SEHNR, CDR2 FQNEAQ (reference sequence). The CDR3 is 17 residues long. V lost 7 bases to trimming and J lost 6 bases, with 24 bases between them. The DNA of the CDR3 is TGTGCCAGCACCACGCCATTGCAGCGAAAGGGGGCCGGGGAGCTGTTTTTT. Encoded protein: CASTTPLQRKGAGELFF. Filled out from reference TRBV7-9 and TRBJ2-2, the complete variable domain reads DTGVSQNPRHKITKRGQNVTFRCDPISEHNRLYWYRQTLGQGPEFLTYFQNEAQLEKSRLLSDRFSAERPKGSFSTLEIQRTEQGDSAMYLCASTTPLQRKGAGELFFGEGSRLTVL.

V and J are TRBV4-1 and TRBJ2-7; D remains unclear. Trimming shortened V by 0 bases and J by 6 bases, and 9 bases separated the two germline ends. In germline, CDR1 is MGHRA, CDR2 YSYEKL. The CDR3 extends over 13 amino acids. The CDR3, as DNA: TGCGCCAGCAGCCAAGAACAGTTACTCGAGCAGTACTTC. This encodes CASSQEQLLEQYF.

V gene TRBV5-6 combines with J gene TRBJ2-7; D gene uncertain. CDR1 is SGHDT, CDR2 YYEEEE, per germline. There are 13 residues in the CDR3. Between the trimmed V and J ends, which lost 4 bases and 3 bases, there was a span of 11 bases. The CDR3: CASSKLEVYEQYF. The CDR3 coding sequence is TGTGCCAGCAGCAAATTAGAGGTCTACGAGCAGTACTTC.

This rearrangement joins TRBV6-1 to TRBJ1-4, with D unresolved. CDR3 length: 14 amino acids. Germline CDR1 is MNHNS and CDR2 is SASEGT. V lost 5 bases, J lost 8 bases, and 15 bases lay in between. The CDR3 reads CASSIRHLGEKLFF. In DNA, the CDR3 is TGTGCCAGCAGTATACGTCATCTAGGAGAAAAACTGTTTTTT.

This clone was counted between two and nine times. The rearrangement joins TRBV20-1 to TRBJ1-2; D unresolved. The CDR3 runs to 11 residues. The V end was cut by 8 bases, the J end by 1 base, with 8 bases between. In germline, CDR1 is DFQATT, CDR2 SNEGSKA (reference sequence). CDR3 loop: CSKKGNYGYTF. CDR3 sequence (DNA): TGCAGTAAGAAGGGTAACTATGGCTACACCTTC.

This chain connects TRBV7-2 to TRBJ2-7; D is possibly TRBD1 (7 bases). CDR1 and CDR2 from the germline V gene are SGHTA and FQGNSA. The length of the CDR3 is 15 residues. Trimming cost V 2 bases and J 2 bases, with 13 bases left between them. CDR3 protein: CASSLRSGGTYEQYF. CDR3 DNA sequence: TGTGCCAGCAGCTTAAGGTCAGGGGGGACCTACGAGCAGTACTTC. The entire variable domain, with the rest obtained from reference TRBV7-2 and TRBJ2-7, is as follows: GAGVSQSPSNKVTEKGKDVELRCDPISGHTALYWYRQSLGQGLEFLIYFQGNSAPDKSGLPSDRFSAERTGGSVSTLTIQRTQQEDSAVYLCASSLRSGGTYEQYFGPGTRLTVT.

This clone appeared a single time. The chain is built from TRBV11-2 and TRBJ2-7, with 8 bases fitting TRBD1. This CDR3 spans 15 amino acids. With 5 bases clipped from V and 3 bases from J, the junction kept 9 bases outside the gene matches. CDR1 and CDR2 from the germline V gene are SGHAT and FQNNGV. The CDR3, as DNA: TGTGCCAGCAGCCGGGTGGGGACAGGCCTCTACGAGCAGTACTTC. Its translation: CASSRVGTGLYEQYF.

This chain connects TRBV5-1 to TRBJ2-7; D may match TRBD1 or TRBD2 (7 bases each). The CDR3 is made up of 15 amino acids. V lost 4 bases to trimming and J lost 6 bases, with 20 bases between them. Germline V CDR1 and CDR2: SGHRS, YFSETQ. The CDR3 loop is CASSPQGGRIREQYF. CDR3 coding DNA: TGCGCCAGCAGCCCGCAGGGGGGGAGGATACGCGAGCAGTACTTC.

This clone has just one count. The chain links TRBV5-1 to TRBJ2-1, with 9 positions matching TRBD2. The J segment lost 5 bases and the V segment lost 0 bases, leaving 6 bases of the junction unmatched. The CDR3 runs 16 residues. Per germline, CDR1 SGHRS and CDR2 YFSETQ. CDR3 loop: CASSLGMGLAHNEQFF. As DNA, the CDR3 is TGCGCCAGCAGCTTGGGGATGGGACTAGCACACAATGAGCAGTTCTTC.

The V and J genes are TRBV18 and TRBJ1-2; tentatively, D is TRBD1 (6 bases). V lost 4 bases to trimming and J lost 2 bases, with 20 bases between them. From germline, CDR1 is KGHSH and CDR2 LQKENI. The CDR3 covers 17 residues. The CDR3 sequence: CASSLDNFRGKNYGYTF. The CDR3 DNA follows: TGTGCCAGCTCACTCGACAACTTCAGGGGAAAAAACTATGGCTACACCTTC.

The CDR3 DNA reads TGTGCCAGCTCACCGGGGCGGGCTAACAATGAGCAGTTCTTC. Residues: CASSPGRANNEQFF. The chain combines TRBV18 with TRBJ2-1, with D perhaps matching TRBD1 or TRBD2 (5 bases each). The CDR3 runs 14 residues. V was shortened by 3 bases and J by 5 bases, with 11 bases between the two germline ends. The V gene's germline CDR1 is KGHSH and CDR2 LQKENI.

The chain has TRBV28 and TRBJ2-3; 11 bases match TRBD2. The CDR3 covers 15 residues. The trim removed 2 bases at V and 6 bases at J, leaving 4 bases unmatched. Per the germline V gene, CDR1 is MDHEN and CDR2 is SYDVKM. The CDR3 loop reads CASSLRLAGLDTQYF. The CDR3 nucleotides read TGTGCCAGCAGTTTAAGACTAGCGGGATTGGATACGCAGTATTTT. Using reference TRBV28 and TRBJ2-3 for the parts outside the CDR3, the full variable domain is DVKVTQSSRYLVKRTGEKVFLECVQDMDHENMFWYRQDPGLGLRLIYFSYDVKMKEKGDIPEGYSVSREKKERFSLILESASTNQTSMYLCASSLRLAGLDTQYFGPGTRLTVL.

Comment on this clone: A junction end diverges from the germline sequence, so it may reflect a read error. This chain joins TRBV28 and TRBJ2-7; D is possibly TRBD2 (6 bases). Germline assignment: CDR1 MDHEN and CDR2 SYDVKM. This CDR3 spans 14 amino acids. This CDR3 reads CANSLGLPRYEQYF. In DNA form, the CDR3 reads TGTGCCAACAGTTTAGGACTACCCCGTTACGAGCAGTACTTC. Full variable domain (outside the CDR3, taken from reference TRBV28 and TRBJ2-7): DVKVTQSSRYLVKRTGEKVFLECVQDMDHENMFWYRQDPGLGLRLIYFSYDVKMKEKGDIPEGYSVSREKKERFSLILESASTNQTSMYLCANSLGLPRYEQYFGPGTRLTVT.